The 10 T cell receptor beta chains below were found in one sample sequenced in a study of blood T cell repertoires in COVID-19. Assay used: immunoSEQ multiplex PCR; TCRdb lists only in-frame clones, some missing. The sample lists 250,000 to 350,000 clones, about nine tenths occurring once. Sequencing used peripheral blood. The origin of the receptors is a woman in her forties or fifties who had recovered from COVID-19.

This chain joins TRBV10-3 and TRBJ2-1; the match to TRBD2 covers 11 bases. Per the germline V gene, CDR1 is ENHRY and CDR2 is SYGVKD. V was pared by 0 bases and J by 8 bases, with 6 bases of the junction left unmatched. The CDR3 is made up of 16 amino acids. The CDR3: CAISESLAGGMDEQFF. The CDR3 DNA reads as TGTGCCATCAGTGAGTCCCTAGCGGGGGGCATGGATGAGCAGTTCTTC.

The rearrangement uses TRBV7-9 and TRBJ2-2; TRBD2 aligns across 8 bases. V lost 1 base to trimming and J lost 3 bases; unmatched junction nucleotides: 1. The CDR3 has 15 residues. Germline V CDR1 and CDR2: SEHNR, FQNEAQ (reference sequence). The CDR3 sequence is CASSLGTSYTGELFF. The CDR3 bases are TGTGCCAGCAGCTTAGGGACTAGCTACACCGGGGAGCTGTTTTTT.

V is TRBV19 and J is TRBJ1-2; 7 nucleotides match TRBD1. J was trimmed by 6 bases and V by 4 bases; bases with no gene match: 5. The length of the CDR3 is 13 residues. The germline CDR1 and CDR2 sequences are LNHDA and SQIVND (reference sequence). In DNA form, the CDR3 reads TGTGCCAGTAGTACGCTCGACAGGGATGGCTACACCTTC. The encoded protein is CASSTLDRDGYTF.

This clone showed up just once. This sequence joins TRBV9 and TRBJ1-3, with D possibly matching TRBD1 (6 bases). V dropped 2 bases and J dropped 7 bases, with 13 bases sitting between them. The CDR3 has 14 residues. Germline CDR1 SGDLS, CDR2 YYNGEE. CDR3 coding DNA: TGTGCCAGCAGCGTCGACAGGTGGATGAACACCATATATTTT. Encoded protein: CASSVDRWMNTIYF. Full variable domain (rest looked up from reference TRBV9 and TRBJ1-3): DSGVTQTPKHLITATGQRVTLRCSPRSGDLSVYWYQQSLDQGLQFLIQYYNGEERAKGNILERFSAQQFPDLHSELNLSSLELGDSALYFCASSVDRWMNTIYFGEGSWLTVV.

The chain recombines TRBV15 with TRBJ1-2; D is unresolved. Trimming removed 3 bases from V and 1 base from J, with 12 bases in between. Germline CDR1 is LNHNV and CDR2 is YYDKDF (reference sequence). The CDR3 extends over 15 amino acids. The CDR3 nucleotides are TGTGCCACCAGCAGCGGTCGCGGAGGTAACTATGGCTACACCTTC. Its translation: CATSSGRGGNYGYTF.

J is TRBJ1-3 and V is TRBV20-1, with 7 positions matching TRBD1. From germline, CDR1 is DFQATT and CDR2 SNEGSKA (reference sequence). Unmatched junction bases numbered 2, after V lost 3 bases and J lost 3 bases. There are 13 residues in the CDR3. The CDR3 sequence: CSASRTGGNTIYF. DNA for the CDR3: TGCAGTGCTAGTCGGACAGGTGGAAACACCATATATTTT.

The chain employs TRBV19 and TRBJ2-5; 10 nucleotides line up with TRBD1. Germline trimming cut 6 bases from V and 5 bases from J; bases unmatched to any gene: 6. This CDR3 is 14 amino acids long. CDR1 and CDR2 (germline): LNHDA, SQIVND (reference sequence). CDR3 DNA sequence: TGTGCCAGTAGCCCCCGACAGGGGGCGGAGACCCAGTACTTC. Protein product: CASSPRQGAETQYF.

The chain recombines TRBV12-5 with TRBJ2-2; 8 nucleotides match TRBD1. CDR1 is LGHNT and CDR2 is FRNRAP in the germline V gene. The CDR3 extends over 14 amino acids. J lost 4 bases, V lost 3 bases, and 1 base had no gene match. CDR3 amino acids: CASGFGTGTGELFF. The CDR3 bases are TGTGCTAGTGGTTTCGGGACAGGCACCGGGGAGCTGTTTTTT.

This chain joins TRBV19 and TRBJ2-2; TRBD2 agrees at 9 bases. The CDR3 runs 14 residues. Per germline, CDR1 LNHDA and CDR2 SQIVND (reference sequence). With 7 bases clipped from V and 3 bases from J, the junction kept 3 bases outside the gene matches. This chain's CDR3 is CASKTSGYTGELFF. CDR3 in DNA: TGTGCCAGTAAGACTAGCGGATACACCGGGGAGCTGTTTTTT.

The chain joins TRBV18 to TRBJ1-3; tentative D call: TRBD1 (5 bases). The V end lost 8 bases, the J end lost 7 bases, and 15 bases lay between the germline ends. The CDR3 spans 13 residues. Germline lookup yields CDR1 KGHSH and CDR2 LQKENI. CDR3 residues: CASTTVNDNTIYF. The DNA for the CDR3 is TGTGCCAGCACGACAGTGAATGATAACACCATATATTTT. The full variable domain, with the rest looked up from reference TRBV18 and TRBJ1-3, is NAGVMQNPRHLVRRRGQEARLRCSPMKGHSHVYWYRQLPEEGLKFMVYLQKENIIDESGMPKERFSAEFPKEGPSILRIQQVVRGDSAAYFCASTTVNDNTIYFGEGSWLTVV.